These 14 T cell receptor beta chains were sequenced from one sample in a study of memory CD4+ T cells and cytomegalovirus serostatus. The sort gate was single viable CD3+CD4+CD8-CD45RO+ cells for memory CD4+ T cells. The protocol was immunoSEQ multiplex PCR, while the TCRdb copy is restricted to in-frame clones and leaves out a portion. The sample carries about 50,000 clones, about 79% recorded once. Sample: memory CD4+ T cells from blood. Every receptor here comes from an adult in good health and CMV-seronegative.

The CDR3 region is CATGNRNYGYTF. The CDR3 region has the DNA TGTGCGACAGGGAATCGGAACTATGGCTACACCTTC. The J gene is TRBJ1-2, the V gene TRBV7-8, with 7 bases aligning to TRBD1. Germline values: CDR1 SGHVS, CDR2 FQNEAQ. CDR3 length: 12 residues.

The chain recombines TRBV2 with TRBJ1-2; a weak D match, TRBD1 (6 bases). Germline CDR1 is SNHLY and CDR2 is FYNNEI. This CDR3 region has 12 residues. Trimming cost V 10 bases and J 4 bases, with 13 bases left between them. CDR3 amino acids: CAIADRTYGYTF. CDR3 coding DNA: TGTGCCATCGCAGACAGGACCTATGGCTACACCTTC.

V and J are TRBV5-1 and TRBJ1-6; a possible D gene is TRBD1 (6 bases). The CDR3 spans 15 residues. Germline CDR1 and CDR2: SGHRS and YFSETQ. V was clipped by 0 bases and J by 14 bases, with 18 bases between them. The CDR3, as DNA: TGCGCCAGCAGCTTGGCCCCCAACAGGGAGGGAACCCTCCACTTT. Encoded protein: CASSLAPNREGTLHF.

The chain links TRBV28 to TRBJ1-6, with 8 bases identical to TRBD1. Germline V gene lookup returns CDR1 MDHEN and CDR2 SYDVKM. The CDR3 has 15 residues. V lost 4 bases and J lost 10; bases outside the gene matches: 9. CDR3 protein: CASSSVDRDWSPLHF. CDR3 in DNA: TGTGCCAGCAGTTCGGTGGACAGGGATTGGTCACCCCTCCACTTT.

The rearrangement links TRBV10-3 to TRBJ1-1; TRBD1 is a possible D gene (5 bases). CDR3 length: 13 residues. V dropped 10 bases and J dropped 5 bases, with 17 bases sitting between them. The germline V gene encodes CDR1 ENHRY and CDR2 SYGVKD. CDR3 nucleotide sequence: TGTGCCAGCTCATCGGGGGATGGGACTGAAGCTTTCTTT. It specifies CASSSGDGTEAFF.

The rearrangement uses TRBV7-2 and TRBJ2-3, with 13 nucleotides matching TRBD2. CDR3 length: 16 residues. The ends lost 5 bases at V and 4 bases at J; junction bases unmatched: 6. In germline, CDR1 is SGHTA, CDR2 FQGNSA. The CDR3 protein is CASSRTSGGPADTQYF. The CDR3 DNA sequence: TGTGCCAGCAGCCGGACTAGCGGGGGTCCCGCAGATACGCAGTATTTT. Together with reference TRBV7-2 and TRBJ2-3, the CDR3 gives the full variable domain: GAGVSQSPSNKVTEKGKDVELRCDPISGHTALYWYRQSLGQGLEFLIYFQGNSAPDKSGLPSDRFSAERTGGSVSTLTIQRTQQEDSAVYLCASSRTSGGPADTQYFGPGTRLTVL.

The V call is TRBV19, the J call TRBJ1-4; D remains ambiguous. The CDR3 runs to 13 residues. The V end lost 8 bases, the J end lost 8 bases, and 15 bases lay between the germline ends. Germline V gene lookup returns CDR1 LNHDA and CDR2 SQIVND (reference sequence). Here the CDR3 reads CASASLRGEKLFF. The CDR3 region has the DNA TGTGCCAGTGCCAGCCTCCGGGGAGAAAAACTGTTTTTT.

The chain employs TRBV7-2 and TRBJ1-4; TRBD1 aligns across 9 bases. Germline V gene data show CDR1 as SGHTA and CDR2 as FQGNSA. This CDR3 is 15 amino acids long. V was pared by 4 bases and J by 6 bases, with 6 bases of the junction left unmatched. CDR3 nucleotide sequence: TGTGCCAGCAGCTCCTACAGGGGGCGCGATGAAAAACTGTTTTTT. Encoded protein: CASSSYRGRDEKLFF.

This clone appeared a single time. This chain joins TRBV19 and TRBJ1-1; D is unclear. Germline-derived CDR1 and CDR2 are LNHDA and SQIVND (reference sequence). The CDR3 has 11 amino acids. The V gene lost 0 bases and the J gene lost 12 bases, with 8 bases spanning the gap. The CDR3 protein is CASSIEGLTFF. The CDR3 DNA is TGTGCCAGTAGTATAGAGGGGTTAACTTTCTTT.

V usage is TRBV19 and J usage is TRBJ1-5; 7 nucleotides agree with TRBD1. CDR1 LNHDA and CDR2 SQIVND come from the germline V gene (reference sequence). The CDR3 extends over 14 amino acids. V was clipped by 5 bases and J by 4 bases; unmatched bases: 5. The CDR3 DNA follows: TGTGCCAGTAGTGAGCACAGGGGAAATCAGCCCCAGCATTTT. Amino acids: CASSEHRGNQPQHF.

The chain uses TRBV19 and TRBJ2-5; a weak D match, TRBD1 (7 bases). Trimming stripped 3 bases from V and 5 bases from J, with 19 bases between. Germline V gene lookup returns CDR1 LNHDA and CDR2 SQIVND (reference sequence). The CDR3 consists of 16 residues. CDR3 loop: CASSISAGGIGETQYF. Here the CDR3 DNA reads TGTGCCAGTAGTATCTCCGCAGGGGGGATCGGTGAGACCCAGTACTTC.

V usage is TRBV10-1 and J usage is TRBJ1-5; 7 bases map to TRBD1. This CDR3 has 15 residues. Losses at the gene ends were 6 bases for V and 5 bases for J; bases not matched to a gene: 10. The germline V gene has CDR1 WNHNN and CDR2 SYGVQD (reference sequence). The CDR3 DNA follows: TGCGCCAGCAGACCCGACAGGGACGACCATCAGCCCCAGCATTTT. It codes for CASRPDRDDHQPQHF.

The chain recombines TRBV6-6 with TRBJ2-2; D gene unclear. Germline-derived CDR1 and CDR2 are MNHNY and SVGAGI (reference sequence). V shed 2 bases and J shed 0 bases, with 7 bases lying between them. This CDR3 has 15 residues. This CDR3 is CASSYAGPNTGELFF. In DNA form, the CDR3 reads TGTGCCAGCAGTTACGCTGGACCGAACACCGGGGAGCTGTTTTTT.

Here the CDR3 reads CAWSQGNEQFF. As DNA, the CDR3 is TGTGCCTGGAGTCAGGGGAATGAGCAGTTCTTC. The chain links TRBV30 to TRBJ2-1, with D perhaps TRBD1 (6 bases). CDR1 and CDR2 from the germline V gene are GTSNPN and SVGIG (reference sequence). V was shortened by 2 bases and J by 7 bases, with 6 bases between the two germline ends. The CDR3 spans 11 residues.